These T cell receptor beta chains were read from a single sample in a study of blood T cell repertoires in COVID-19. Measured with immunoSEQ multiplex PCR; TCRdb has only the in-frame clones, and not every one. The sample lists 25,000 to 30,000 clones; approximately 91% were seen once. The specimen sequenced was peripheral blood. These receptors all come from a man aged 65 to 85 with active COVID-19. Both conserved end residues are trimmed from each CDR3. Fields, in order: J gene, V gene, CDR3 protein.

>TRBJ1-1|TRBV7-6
ASSFPVGQGVTEAF
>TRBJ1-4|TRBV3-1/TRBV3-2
ASSQVWTGGSGEKLF
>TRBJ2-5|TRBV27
ASSLLGQEQETQY
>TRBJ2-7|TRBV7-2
ASRGQVSGEQY
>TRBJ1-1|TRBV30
AWSREVANTEAF
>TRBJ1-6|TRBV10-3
AISEAGLDSPLH
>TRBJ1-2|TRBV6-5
ASSLGGVYGYT
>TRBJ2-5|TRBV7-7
ASSLGTGTQETQY
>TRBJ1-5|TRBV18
ASSPTGGNQPQH
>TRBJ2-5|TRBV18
ASSPRTGAGETQY
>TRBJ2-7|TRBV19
ASSIIGQAYEQY
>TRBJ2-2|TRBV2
ASSESRQGAVTGELF
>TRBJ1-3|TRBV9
ASSPGVSGNTIY
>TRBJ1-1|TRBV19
ASRRRDREAF
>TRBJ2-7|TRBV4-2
ASRLDSFGSYEQY
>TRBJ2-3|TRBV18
ASSRGVIGTDTQY
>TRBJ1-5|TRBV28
ASLRGLGQPQH
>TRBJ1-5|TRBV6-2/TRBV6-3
ASSYGHHQPQH
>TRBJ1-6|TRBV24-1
ATETGTGDTTGSPLH
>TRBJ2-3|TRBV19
ASSSGSGGVRTQY
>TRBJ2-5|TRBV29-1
SVQDRGRLKETQY
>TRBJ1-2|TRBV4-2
ASSPGQETYGYT
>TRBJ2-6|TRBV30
AWSFHPGQVFSGANVLT
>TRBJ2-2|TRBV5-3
ARSLPGQGRCAGELF
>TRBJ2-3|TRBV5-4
ASSLARRDTQY
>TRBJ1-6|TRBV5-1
ASTEVGESGSPLH
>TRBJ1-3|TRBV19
ASSIFASPSGNTIY
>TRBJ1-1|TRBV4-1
ASSQVPPARGYVPEAF
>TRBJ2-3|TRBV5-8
ASSLAVGTDTQY
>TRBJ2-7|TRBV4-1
ASSEINDSPYEQY
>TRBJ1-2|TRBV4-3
ASSQAADIYGYT
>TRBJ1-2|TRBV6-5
ASITGSRLNGYT
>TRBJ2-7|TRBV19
ASSMSDYYEQY
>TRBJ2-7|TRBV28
ASSYTASYEQY
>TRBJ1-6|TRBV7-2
ASSSYNSPLH
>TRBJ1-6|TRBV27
ASSLLVGPDNSPLH
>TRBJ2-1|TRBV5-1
ASSFTGSGPYNEQF
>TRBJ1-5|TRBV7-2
ASSASRGRGQPQH
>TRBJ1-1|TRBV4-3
ASSQDSRGITEAF
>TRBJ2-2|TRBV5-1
ATKRDTGELF
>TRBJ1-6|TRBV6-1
ASSDQGASYNSPLH
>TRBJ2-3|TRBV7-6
ASSLEAPFDRGQGTQY
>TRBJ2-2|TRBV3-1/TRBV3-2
ASSQDPAGDPSYTGELF
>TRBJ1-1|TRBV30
AWGGPLRGREAF
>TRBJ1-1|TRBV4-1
ASSQDWAGGTEAF
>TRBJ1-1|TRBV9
ASRGRNTEAF
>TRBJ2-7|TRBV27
ASSLAPGHEQY
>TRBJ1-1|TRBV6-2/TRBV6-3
ASSYYRGTEAF
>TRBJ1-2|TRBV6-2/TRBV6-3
ASSPGHSVGYT
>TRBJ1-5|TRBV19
ASSRQGRQPQH
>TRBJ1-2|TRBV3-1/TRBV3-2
ASSQLGDGYT
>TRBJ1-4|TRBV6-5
ASRPGQINEKLF
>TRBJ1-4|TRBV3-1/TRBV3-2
ASSQSVGTGEKLF
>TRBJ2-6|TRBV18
ASSPDSSGANVLT
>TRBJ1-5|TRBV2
ASSGQGGYQPQH
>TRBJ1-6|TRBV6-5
ASSYAPGQGASPLH
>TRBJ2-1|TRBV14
ASSLGTGLHNEQF